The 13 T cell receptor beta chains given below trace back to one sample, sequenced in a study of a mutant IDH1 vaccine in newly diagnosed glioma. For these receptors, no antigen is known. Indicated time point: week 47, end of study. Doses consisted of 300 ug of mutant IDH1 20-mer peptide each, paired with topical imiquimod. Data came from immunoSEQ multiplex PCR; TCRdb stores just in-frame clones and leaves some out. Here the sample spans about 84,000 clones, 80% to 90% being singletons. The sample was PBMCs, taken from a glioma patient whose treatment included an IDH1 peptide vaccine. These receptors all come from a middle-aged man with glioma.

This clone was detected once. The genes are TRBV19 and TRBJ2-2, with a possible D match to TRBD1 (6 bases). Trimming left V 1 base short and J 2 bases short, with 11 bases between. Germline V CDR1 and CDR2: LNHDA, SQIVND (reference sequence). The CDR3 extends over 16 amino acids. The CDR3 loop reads CASSIGSGQNTGELFF. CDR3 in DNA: TGTGCCAGTAGTATAGGGTCGGGACAAAACACCGGGGAGCTGTTTTTT.

CDR3 bases: TGTGCCAGCTCACCGCGACAGGGCCTTCAAGAGACCCAGTACTTC. Its protein is CASSPRQGLQETQYF. The rearrangement links TRBV18 to TRBJ2-5; 7 nucleotides agree with TRBD1. J gave up 2 bases and V 3 bases, and 6 bases lay outside the gene matches. Germline CDR1 reads KGHSH; CDR2 reads LQKENI. The length of the CDR3 is 15 residues.

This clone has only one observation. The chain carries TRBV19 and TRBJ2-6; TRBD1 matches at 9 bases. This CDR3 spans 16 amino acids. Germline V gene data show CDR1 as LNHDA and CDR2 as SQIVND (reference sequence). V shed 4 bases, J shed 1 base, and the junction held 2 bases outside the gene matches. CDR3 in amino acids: CASSKQGASGANVLTF. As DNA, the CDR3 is TGTGCCAGTAGTAAACAGGGGGCGTCTGGGGCCAACGTCCTGACTTTC.

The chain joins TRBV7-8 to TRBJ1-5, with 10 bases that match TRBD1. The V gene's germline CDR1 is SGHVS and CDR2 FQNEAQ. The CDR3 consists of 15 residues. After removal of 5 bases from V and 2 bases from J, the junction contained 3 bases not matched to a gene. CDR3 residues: CASSAGTGGNQPQHF. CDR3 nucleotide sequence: TGTGCCAGCAGCGCAGGGACAGGGGGCAATCAGCCCCAGCATTTT.

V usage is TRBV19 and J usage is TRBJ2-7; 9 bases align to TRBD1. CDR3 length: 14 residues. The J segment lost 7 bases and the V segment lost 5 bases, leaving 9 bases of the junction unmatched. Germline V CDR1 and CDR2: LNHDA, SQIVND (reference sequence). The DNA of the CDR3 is TGTGCCAGTAGTGTACAGGGGGCGTTTTGGGAGCAGTACTTC. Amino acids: CASSVQGAFWEQYF. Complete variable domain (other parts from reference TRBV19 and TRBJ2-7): DGGITQSPKYLFRKEGQNVTLSCEQNLNHDAMYWYRQDPGQGLRLIYYSQIVNDFQKGDIAEGYSVSREKKESFPLTVTSAQKNPTAFYLCASSVQGAFWEQYFGPGTRLTVT.

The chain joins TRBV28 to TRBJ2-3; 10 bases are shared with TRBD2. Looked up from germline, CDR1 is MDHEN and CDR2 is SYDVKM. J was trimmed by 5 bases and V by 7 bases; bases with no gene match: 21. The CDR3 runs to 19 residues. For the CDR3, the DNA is TGTGCCAGCACCACCTTCCCCCCGCTAGCGGGGGATAGGGGAGATACGCAGTATTTT. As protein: CASTTFPPLAGDRGDTQYF. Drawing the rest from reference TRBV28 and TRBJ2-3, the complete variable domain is DVKVTQSSRYLVKRTGEKVFLECVQDMDHENMFWYRQDPGLGLRLIYFSYDVKMKEKGDIPEGYSVSREKKERFSLILESASTNQTSMYLCASTTFPPLAGDRGDTQYFGPGTRLTVL.

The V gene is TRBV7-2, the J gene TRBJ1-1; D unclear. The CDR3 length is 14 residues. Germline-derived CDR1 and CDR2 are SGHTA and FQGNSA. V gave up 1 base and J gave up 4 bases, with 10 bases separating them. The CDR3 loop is CASSLVGEGTEAFF. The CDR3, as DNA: TGTGCCAGCAGCTTAGTTGGGGAGGGCACTGAAGCTTTCTTT.

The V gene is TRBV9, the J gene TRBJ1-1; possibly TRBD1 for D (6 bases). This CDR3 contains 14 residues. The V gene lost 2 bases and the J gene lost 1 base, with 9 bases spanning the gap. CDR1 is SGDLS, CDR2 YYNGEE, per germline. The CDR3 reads CASSVGQSNTEAFF. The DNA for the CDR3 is TGTGCCAGCAGCGTTGGACAGTCGAACACTGAAGCTTTCTTT.

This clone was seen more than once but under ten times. The DNA for the CDR3 is TGTGCCACAGCGCTAGCGGGAGGGTTCGGGGAGCTGTTTTTT. Its protein is CATALAGGFGELFF. The chain has TRBV7-9 and TRBJ2-2; 12 bases align to TRBD2. This CDR3 is built from 14 residues. CDR1 SEHNR and CDR2 FQNEAQ come from the germline V gene (reference sequence). The trim removed 10 bases at V and 7 bases at J, leaving 7 bases unmatched.

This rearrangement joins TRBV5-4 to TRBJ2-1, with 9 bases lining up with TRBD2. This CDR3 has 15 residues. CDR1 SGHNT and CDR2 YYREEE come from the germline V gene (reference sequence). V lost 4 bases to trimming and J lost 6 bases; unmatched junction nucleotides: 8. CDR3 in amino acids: CASSPGTSTSNEQFF. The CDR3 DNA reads TGTGCCAGCAGCCCCGGGACTAGCACCTCCAATGAGCAGTTCTTC.

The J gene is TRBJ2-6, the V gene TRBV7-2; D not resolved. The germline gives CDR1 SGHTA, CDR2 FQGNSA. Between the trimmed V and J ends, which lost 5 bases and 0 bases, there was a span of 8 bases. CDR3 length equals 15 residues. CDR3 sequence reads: CASSRDTSGANVLTF. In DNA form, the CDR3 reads TGTGCCAGCAGCCGAGACACCTCTGGGGCCAACGTCCTGACTTTC. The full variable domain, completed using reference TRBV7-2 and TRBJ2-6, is GAGVSQSPSNKVTEKGKDVELRCDPISGHTALYWYRQSLGQGLEFLIYFQGNSAPDKSGLPSDRFSAERTGGSVSTLTIQRTQQEDSAVYLCASSRDTSGANVLTFGAGSRLTVL.

The CDR3: CASSHGTGGSYEQYF. The CDR3 coding sequence is TGTGCCAGCAGCCATGGGACAGGGGGCTCCTACGAGCAGTACTTC. The V gene is TRBV5-6, the J gene TRBJ2-7; 11 positions agree with TRBD1. The CDR3 is 15 amino acids. V gave up 4 bases and J gave up 0 bases; unmatched junction bases: 3. Germline CDR1 is SGHDT and CDR2 is YYEEEE.

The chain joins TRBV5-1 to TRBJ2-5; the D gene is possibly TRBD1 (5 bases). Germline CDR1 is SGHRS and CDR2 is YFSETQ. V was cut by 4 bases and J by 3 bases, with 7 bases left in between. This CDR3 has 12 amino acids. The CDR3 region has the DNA TGCGCCAGCAGCCGCAGGGAAGAGACCCAGTACTTC. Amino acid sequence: CASSRREETQYF.